This T cell receptor (beta chain) was captured by sequencing in a study of blood T cell repertoires in COVID-19. Germline loops: CDR1 SEHNR, CDR2 FQNEAQ (reference sequence). Trimming removed 4 bases from V and 3 bases from J; junction bases left unmatched: 4. CDR3 length: 15 residues. Libraries were prepared by immunoSEQ multiplex PCR; TCRdb keeps only in-frame clonotypes and omits some of them. Of 270,000 or so clones listed, 91% are singletons. The chain joins TRBV7-9 to TRBJ2-7, with 12 bases matching TRBD2. The receptor was derived from a man aged 35-49 years who had been exposed to COVID-19. The material sequenced was PBMCs or T cells enriched from blood (not recorded which). The CDR3 DNA is TGTGCCAGCAGCTCCCCGACTAGCGGGAGCTACGAGCAGTACTTC. Its protein product is CASSSPTSGSYEQYF.